The 22 T cell receptor beta chains reported below all come from one sample, sequenced in a study of T cells in Graves' hyperthyroidism and ophthalmopathy. There were TCR beta CDR3 regions amplified from RNA transcripts. First-round RT-PCR targeting the TCR CDR3 was performed with the HTBI primer set. TCRdb re-called the multiplex PCR reads with MiXCR, one entry per CDR3 protein. The sample lists hundreds of thousands of distinct CDR3 sequences, approximately 14% occurring once. The sequenced sample was blood. The source of these receptors is a woman aged 55-69 years with Graves' ophthalmopathy.

J is TRBJ1-3 and V is TRBV5-1; D unresolved. CDR1 SGHRS and CDR2 YFSETQ come from the germline V gene. V was cut by 4 bases and J by 0 bases, with 11 bases left in between. The CDR3 extends over 15 amino acids. This CDR3 reads CASSPSTSSGNTIYF. CDR3 bases: TGCGCCAGCAGCCCCTCTACGAGCTCTGGAAACACCATATATTTT.

The sample holds many counts of this clonotype. The gene calls are TRBV5-1 and TRBJ2-7; 8 nucleotides align to TRBD2. V was clipped by 4 bases and J by 0 bases; unmatched bases: 6. This CDR3 is 15 amino acids long. Germline loops: CDR1 SGHRS, CDR2 YFSETQ. The chain's CDR3 is CASSREGRSSYEQYF. Written as DNA, the CDR3 is TGCGCCAGCAGCCGGGAGGGCCGGAGCTCCTACGAGCAGTACTTC.

The chain employs TRBV5-1 and TRBJ2-7; D remains unclear. Germline CDR1 and CDR2: SGHRS and YFSETQ. Trimming took off 0 bases at V and 5 bases at J, with 12 bases between the two ends. This CDR3 has 14 residues. CDR3 DNA sequence: TGCGCCAGCAGCTTGGGCTCAACCTGGGACGAGCAGTACTTC. Translation: CASSLGSTWDEQYF.

The table lists this clonotype with a few counts. The chain employs TRBV4-1 and TRBJ2-5, with TRBD1 identical over 7 bases. Germline-derived CDR1 and CDR2 are MGHRA and YSYEKL. J was trimmed by 3 bases and V by 8 bases; bases with no gene match: 0. The CDR3 sequence is 11 residues long. The CDR3 sequence: CASGTEETQYF. CDR3 coding DNA: TGCGCCAGCGGGACAGAAGAGACCCAGTACTTC.

There are many counts of this clonotype. The V call is TRBV20-1, the J call TRBJ2-3, with 11 bases that match TRBD2. Germline lookup yields CDR1 DFQATT and CDR2 SNEGSKA (reference sequence). The CDR3 length is 14 residues. Germline trimming cut 5 bases from V and 4 bases from J; bases unmatched to any gene: 5. DNA of the CDR3: TGCAGTGCTGATAGCGGGAGGGGCGCAGATACGCAGTATTTT. As protein: CSADSGRGADTQYF.

This clonotype appeared many times. CDR3 protein: CASSYSLRDEQYF. Written as DNA, the CDR3 is TGTGCCAGCAGTTACTCGCTCAGGGACGAGCAGTACTTC. The chain recombines TRBV6-5 with TRBJ2-7, with a tentative D call TRBD1 (5 bases). V was shortened by 0 bases and J by 5 bases, with 8 bases between the two germline ends. The germline CDR1 and CDR2 sequences are MNHEY and SVGAGI. The CDR3 spans 13 residues.

This clonotype was recorded many times. The chain carries TRBV28 and TRBJ2-7; TRBD1 agrees at 8 bases. The CDR3 runs 15 residues. CDR1 and CDR2 from the germline V gene are MDHEN and SYDVKM. The V and J ends lost 3 bases and 0 bases, in that order; junction bases with no gene match: 4. The CDR3 nucleotides read TGTGCCAGCAGTTTTCTTGGACAGGGCTCCTACGAGCAGTACTTC. Translation gives CASSFLGQGSYEQYF. The variable domain in full, with the rest retrieved from reference TRBV28 and TRBJ2-7, is DVKVTQSSRYLVKRTGEKVFLECVQDMDHENMFWYRQDPGLGLRLIYFSYDVKMKEKGDIPEGYSVSREKKERFSLILESASTNQTSMYLCASSFLGQGSYEQYFGPGTRLTVT.

Many counts were recorded for this clonotype. This chain's CDR3 is CASRLTGTPYSNQPQHF. The CDR3, as DNA: TGTGCCAGCAGGCTTACGGGGACACCATATAGCAATCAGCCCCAGCATTTT. This rearrangement joins TRBV28 to TRBJ1-5; D possibly corresponds to TRBD1 (6 bases). The V end lost 6 bases, the J end lost 0 bases, and 18 bases lay between the germline ends. The CDR3 consists of 17 residues. Germline V gives CDR1 MDHEN, CDR2 SYDVKM.

This clonotype appeared a few times. A read error may be the cause here, since a much bigger clone is one base away. This CDR3 is CASSSRTGGAYEQYF. CDR3 nucleotide sequence: TGTGCCAGCAGCTCTCGGACTGGCGGAGCCTACGAGCAGTACTTC. J is TRBJ2-7 and V is TRBV11-2; tentative D call: TRBD2 (5 bases). The CDR3 has 15 amino acids. The V end was cut by 4 bases, the J end by 2 bases, with 15 bases between. Germline V lookup: CDR1 SGHAT, CDR2 FQNNGV.

The chain employs TRBV11-3 and TRBJ2-1, with 14 bases matching TRBD2. Germline V gives CDR1 SGHNT, CDR2 YENEEA. This CDR3 is 16 amino acids long. V was pared by 2 bases and J by 9 bases, with 6 bases of the junction left unmatched. The CDR3 reads CASSLYGLAGGSEQFF. In DNA, the CDR3 is TGTGCCAGCAGCTTATACGGACTAGCGGGGGGCAGTGAGCAGTTCTTC.

This clonotype was observed a few times. The chain couples TRBV20-1 to TRBJ2-2; 10 nucleotides line up with TRBD2. J lost 2 bases, V lost 0 bases, and 3 bases had no gene match. Germline V gives CDR1 DFQATT, CDR2 SNEGSKA (reference sequence). This CDR3 is built from 16 residues. CDR3 region: CSARDEREGNTGELFF. The CDR3 DNA reads as TGCAGTGCTAGAGATGAGCGGGAGGGTAACACCGGGGAGCTGTTTTTT.

This clonotype was seen repeatedly, ten times or more. The CDR3 nucleotides read TGTGCCACCAGCAGAGGTGGGACTTACCAAGAGACCCAGTACTTC. Residues: CATSRGGTYQETQYF. This sequence joins TRBV15 and TRBJ2-5; TRBD2 is a possible D gene (6 bases). Germline CDR1 is LNHNV and CDR2 is YYDKDF (reference sequence). The CDR3 extends over 15 amino acids. The germline V and J ends were trimmed by 1 base and 0 bases, with 9 bases remaining between them.

The J gene is TRBJ1-5, the V gene TRBV7-9; 7 bases match TRBD1. The length of the CDR3 is 19 residues. Trimming cost V 4 bases and J 0 bases; bases outside gene matches: 15. The germline CDR1 and CDR2 sequences are SEHNR and FQNEAQ (reference sequence). CDR3 loop: CASSSSCTPTGYSNQPQHF. CDR3 DNA: TGTGCCAGCAGCTCCAGTTGCACCCCGACAGGGTATAGCAATCAGCCCCAGCATTTT.

This clonotype was recorded at least ten times. The V and J genes are TRBV7-3 and TRBJ2-1; 12 bases match TRBD2. The germline gives CDR1 SGHTA, CDR2 FQGTGA. Trimming removed 5 bases from V and 8 bases from J; junction bases left unmatched: 7. This CDR3 comprises 15 residues. The CDR3 DNA reads TGTGCCAGCAGCCAGACTAGCGGGAGTGGGTATGAGCAGTTCTTC. Translation: CASSQTSGSGYEQFF.

There are many counts of this clonotype. V gene TRBV5-1 combines with J gene TRBJ2-7; possibly TRBD1 for D (6 bases). CDR1 SGHRS and CDR2 YFSETQ come from the germline V gene. CDR3 length equals 15 residues. The V end was cut by 1 base, the J end by 7 bases, with 18 bases between. In DNA form, the CDR3 reads TGCGCCAGCAGCTTGACAGGGTCCCACACAGGGGAGCAGTACTTC. Protein sequence: CASSLTGSHTGEQYF.

V gene TRBV6-1 combines with J gene TRBJ2-3; the D is unclear. This CDR3 spans 14 amino acids. V was pared by 5 bases and J by 4 bases, with 13 bases between. Germline values: CDR1 MNHNS, CDR2 SASEGT. CDR3 nucleotide sequence: TGTGCCAGCAGTTTGGCACAATCGGCAGATACGCAGTATTTT. Translated: CASSLAQSADTQYF.

This clonotype was detected ten times or more. The rearrangement links TRBV7-2 to TRBJ2-3; D call uncertain. CDR3 length: 15 amino acids. V lost 5 bases, J lost 1 base, and 13 bases lay in between. Germline loops: CDR1 SGHTA, CDR2 FQGNSA. Written as DNA, the CDR3 is TGTGCCAGCAGCGCTGGACCCGTCGGCACAGATACGCAGTATTTT. Translating it yields CASSAGPVGTDTQYF.

This clonotype has more than one count but fewer than ten. V and J are TRBV20-1 and TRBJ2-1; D might be TRBD2 (5 bases). The germline V gene encodes CDR1 DFQATT and CDR2 SNEGSKA (reference sequence). There are 14 residues in the CDR3. Trimming took off 6 bases at V and 6 bases at J, with 18 bases between the two ends. CDR3 sequence reads: CSAERVRSLNEQFF. CDR3 bases: TGCAGTGCAGAGAGGGTACGATCTCTCAATGAGCAGTTCTTC.

In this sample, this clonotype turned up many times. V usage is TRBV28 and J usage is TRBJ2-1, with 7 bases fitting TRBD1. The CDR3 is made up of 15 amino acids. The ends lost 6 bases at V and 0 bases at J; junction bases unmatched: 5. Germline V CDR1 and CDR2: MDHEN, SYDVKM. CDR3 loop: CASRLGGGSYNEQFF. CDR3 sequence (DNA): TGTGCCAGCAGACTAGGGGGCGGCTCCTACAATGAGCAGTTCTTC.

J is TRBJ1-5 and V is TRBV5-5; D is ambiguous. The CDR3 is 15 residues long. Deletions cut 7 bases from V and 0 bases from J, with 14 bases between. Germline CDR1 and CDR2: SGHKS and YYEKEE (reference sequence). CDR3 in DNA: TGTGCCAGCGGTGGAATTCCTGATAGCAATCAGCCCCAGCATTTT. Protein product: CASGGIPDSNQPQHF.

Details on this clonotype: A junction end diverges from the germline sequence, so it may reflect a read error. The J gene is TRBJ2-7, the V gene TRBV2, with D maybe TRBD2 (6 bases). The germline V gene has CDR1 SNHLY and CDR2 FYNNEI. This CDR3 spans 15 amino acids. This chain's CDR3 is CASSQGGTAGHEQYF. The CDR3 bases are TGCGCCAGCAGCCAAGGAGGGACGGCCGGGCACGAGCAGTACTTC.

This clonotype was picked up many times. This rearrangement joins TRBV3-1 to TRBJ1-1; TRBD1 might be the D (6 bases). Between the trimmed V and J ends, which lost 6 bases and 8 bases, there was a span of 16 bases. Germline V gene sequence: CDR1 LGHDT, CDR2 YNNKEL (reference sequence). The length of the CDR3 is 13 residues. The CDR3 sequence is CASRPTGPGEAFF. In DNA, the CDR3 is TGTGCCAGCAGACCGACAGGACCGGGGGAAGCTTTCTTT.